These 7 T cell receptor beta chains were all obtained from the same sample, sequenced in a study of beta chain features in type 1 diabetes. Findings and limits, study-wide: Across all four CD4+ subsets, people with type 1 diabetes showed modestly shorter TCRB CDR3s.

These receptors lack a known antigen. Expressed TCRB transcripts were sequenced, since all the RNA that had been isolated was reverse transcribed. Only in-frame clones appear in the TCRdb table, and some are missing; sequencing was by immunoSEQ multiplex PCR. The sample includes around 650,000 clones, around 11% of them seen just once. Sample: naive CD4+ T cells from blood. These receptors were obtained from a man under 40 with type 1 diabetes.

The genes are TRBV23-1 and TRBJ2-5, with D maybe TRBD2 (6 bases). TRBV23-1 is an open reading frame whose function is uncertain. The CDR3 runs 15 residues. The germline V and J ends were trimmed by 2 bases and 2 bases, with 12 bases remaining between them. CDR3 sequence (DNA): TGCGCCAGCAGTCAACCAACCGGGACTCAAGAGACCCAGTACTTC. Translating it yields CASSQPTGTQETQYF.

This clone was seen more than once but under ten times. The CDR3 sequence is CASSLVQDPSYNEQFF. CDR3 bases: TGTGCCAGCAGTTTGGTCCAGGACCCCTCCTACAATGAGCAGTTCTTC. This chain connects TRBV28 to TRBJ2-1; D gene uncertain. The CDR3 spans 16 residues. V lost 3 bases to trimming and J lost 0 bases, with 12 bases between them. Germline CDR1 MDHEN, CDR2 SYDVKM.

This clone was counted between two and nine times. V gene TRBV29-1 combines with J gene TRBJ1-2, with TRBD1 identical over 9 bases. CDR3 size: 15 residues. Germline CDR1 SQVTM, CDR2 ANQGSEA. J gave up 8 bases and V 7 bases, and 17 bases lay outside the gene matches. The CDR3 region is CSGAGPGQGRGGYTF. CDR3 DNA sequence: TGCAGCGGGGCAGGACCGGGACAGGGACGTGGAGGCTACACCTTC.

The chain couples TRBV5-1 to TRBJ1-1; TRBD1 matches 8 bases. V gave up 5 bases and J gave up 4 bases; unmatched junction bases: 16. Germline lookup yields CDR1 SGHRS and CDR2 YFSETQ. The CDR3 contains 17 residues. The CDR3 loop reads CASSYALGQGRGTEAFF. Written as DNA, the CDR3 is TGCGCCAGCAGTTATGCCCTAGGACAGGGACGAGGCACTGAAGCTTTCTTT.

In the case of this clone: The junction differs from germline at one of its ends, possibly a read error. The V call is TRBV6-1, the J call TRBJ2-5; 9 bases are shared with TRBD2. The CDR3 extends over 16 amino acids. Germline V gives CDR1 MNHNS, CDR2 SASEGT. DNA of the CDR3: TGTGCCATCAGTGCCAGCGGGGGGCCGCTAGAAGAGACCCAGTACTTC. Its translation is CAISASGGPLEETQYF.

This clone was counted between two and nine times. V gene TRBV7-2 combines with J gene TRBJ1-3; D gene uncertain. The CDR3 is 14 residues long. Deletions cut 5 bases from V and 5 bases from J, with 13 bases between. CDR1 is SGHTA and CDR2 is FQGNSA in the germline V gene. CDR3 region: CASSPLGARNTIYF. In DNA, the CDR3 is TGTGCCAGCAGCCCCTTGGGCGCGCGAAACACCATATATTTT.

V is TRBV27 and J is TRBJ1-4; 8 positions agree with TRBD1. Germline CDR1 reads MNHEY; CDR2 reads SMNVEV (reference sequence). CDR3 length: 14 amino acids. The J segment lost 7 bases and the V segment lost 5 bases, leaving 6 bases of the junction unmatched. CDR3 DNA: TGTGCCAGCAGTCGGACAGGGTCGAGTGAAAAACTGTTTTTT. Its protein is CASSRTGSSEKLFF.